The 30 T cell receptor beta chains presented below share a single source sample, sequenced in a study of T-cell memory formation after mild COVID-19. TCRdb used MiXCR to reprocess the 5' RACE reads, holding one entry per CDR3 protein. The data contain 300,000 to 400,000 distinct CDR3 sequences, approximately 15% of them singletons. The sequenced material came from PBMCs or a T cell subset sorted from them (not recorded which). These TCRs come from a man between 18 and 29 years old who had mild COVID-19 (a few samples of this study predate the infection). Cell type and time point are not known.

This clonotype has a count of ten or more. The chain couples TRBV5-6 to TRBJ1-1; weak D call: TRBD1 (6 bases). There are 16 residues in the CDR3. Germline V lookup: CDR1 SGHDT, CDR2 YYEEEE. V lost 2 bases and J lost 1, with 15 bases in between. The CDR3 here is CASSFSWRGKNTEAFF. Written as DNA, the CDR3 is TGTGCCAGCAGCTTTTCCTGGAGGGGGAAGAACACTGAAGCTTTCTTT.

This clonotype has only a few counts. This chain connects TRBV14 to TRBJ2-3; D gene uncertain. Trimming took off 1 base at V and 2 bases at J, with 10 bases between the two ends. The germline gives CDR1 SGHDN, CDR2 FVKESK. CDR3 length: 15 residues. For the CDR3, the DNA is TGTGCCAGCAGCCAAGGAGTGGCCTCCACAGATACGCAGTATTTT. It translates to CASSQGVASTDTQYF.

This clonotype was observed at least ten times. The rearrangement joins TRBV5-1 to TRBJ1-1, with D tentatively TRBD1 (5 bases). V dropped 4 bases and J dropped 5 bases, with 12 bases sitting between them. Per germline, CDR1 SGHRS and CDR2 YFSETQ. The CDR3 has 13 residues. The CDR3 sequence is CASSPDGGTEAFF. The DNA of the CDR3 is TGCGCCAGCAGCCCGGATGGGGGGACTGAAGCTTTCTTT.

The CDR3 region has the DNA TGTGCCAGCAGCGTTCAGAGGGACACTGAAGCTTTCTTT. It is translated as CASSVQRDTEAFF. The chain employs TRBV11-3 and TRBJ1-1; D remains unclear. The CDR3 has 13 residues. Trimming removed 5 bases at V and 3 bases at J, with 10 bases between. Germline V lookup: CDR1 SGHNT, CDR2 YENEEA.

A few counts support this clonotype. The genes are TRBV5-1 and TRBJ1-2; D may be TRBD1 (6 bases). This CDR3 has 15 amino acids. Trimming stripped 3 bases from V and 2 bases from J, with 14 bases between. The V gene's germline CDR1 is SGHRS and CDR2 YFSETQ. The DNA for the CDR3 is TGCGCCAGCAGCTGGCAGGGGCTTGAGAACTATGGCTACACCTTC. It is translated as CASSWQGLENYGYTF.

V usage is TRBV20-1 and J usage is TRBJ2-2; D tentatively reads TRBD1 or TRBD2 (6 bases each). Germline V gene lookup returns CDR1 DFQATT and CDR2 SNEGSKA (reference sequence). This CDR3 is 17 amino acids long. CDR3 sequence (DNA): TGCAGGAAATCTTTGGGGGGCAAATCGGGCTCCGGCGGGGAGCTGTTTTTT. Translated: CRKSLGGKSGSGGELFF.

The rearrangement links TRBV19 to TRBJ1-2; D unresolved. Trimming removed 2 bases from V and 6 bases from J, with 7 bases in between. CDR1 LNHDA and CDR2 SQIVND come from the germline V gene (reference sequence). The CDR3 contains 12 residues. The CDR3 nucleotides are TGTGCCAGTAGTATACGGGGTGATGGCTACACCTTC. Translated, it gives CASSIRGDGYTF.

The chain carries TRBV5-1 and TRBJ2-1; 9 bases align to TRBD1. This CDR3 comprises 14 residues. Looked up from germline, CDR1 is SGHRS and CDR2 is YFSETQ. V was pared by 4 bases and J by 5 bases, with 4 bases of the junction left unmatched. The CDR3 here is CASSPDRGHNEQFF. Here the CDR3 DNA reads TGCGCCAGCAGCCCGGACAGGGGACACAATGAGCAGTTCTTC.

Ten or more counts support this clonotype. The rearrangement joins TRBV3-1 to TRBJ2-1; 7 positions match TRBD1. This CDR3 has 13 amino acids. Germline CDR1 is LGHDT and CDR2 is YNNKEL (reference sequence). V lost 8 bases, J lost 12 bases, and 13 bases stayed unmatched. The CDR3 coding sequence is TGTGCCAGCGAGGGGCCGGGGACAGAGGTGCAGTTCTTC. It codes for CASEGPGTEVQFF.

The chain recombines TRBV15 with TRBJ2-5; TRBD2 might be the D (7 bases). Trimming removed 5 bases at V and 6 bases at J, with 16 bases between. The germline V gene has CDR1 LNHNV and CDR2 YYDKDF (reference sequence). There are 14 residues in the CDR3. In nucleotides, the CDR3 is TGTGCCACCAGCCCGCAGGTGGGGGGGCAGACCCAGTACTTC. Protein sequence: CATSPQVGGQTQYF.

This clonotype has only a few counts. The chain uses TRBV4-3 and TRBJ2-1; D gene uncertain. The germline gives CDR1 LGHNA, CDR2 YSLEER. This CDR3 contains 14 residues. Trimming left V 1 base short and J 8 bases short, with 12 bases between. The CDR3 DNA reads as TGCGCCAGCAGCCAAGTGGTAGGGTTCGATGAGCAGTTCTTC. Protein product: CASSQVVGFDEQFF.

Only a few counts were recorded for this clonotype. The chain employs TRBV3-1 and TRBJ1-2, with D possibly matching TRBD1 (5 bases). CDR3 length: 17 amino acids. Per germline, CDR1 LGHDT and CDR2 YNNKEL (reference sequence). V was clipped by 1 base and J by 2 bases, with 17 bases between them. CDR3 in DNA: TGTGCCAGCAGCCAAGGCTTTGGGGGGTCGGGGAACTATGGCTACACCTTC. Protein product: CASSQGFGGSGNYGYTF.

This sequence joins TRBV4-1 and TRBJ2-1, with a possible D match to TRBD2 (7 bases). V lost 1 base, J lost 6 bases, and 22 bases lay in between. Germline V gene lookup returns CDR1 MGHRA and CDR2 YSYEKL. CDR3 length: 18 amino acids. The CDR3 region is CASSQGRGGGGIVNEQFF. CDR3 DNA sequence: TGCGCCAGCAGCCAAGGGCGAGGCGGGGGCGGAATTGTCAATGAGCAGTTCTTC.

The table lists this clonotype with a few counts. The chain has TRBV6-2 or TRBV6-3 and TRBJ2-1; D is unclear. Germline CDR1 is MNHEY and CDR2 is SVGEGT. Trimming removed 2 bases from V and 4 bases from J, with 9 bases in between. The CDR3 has 14 amino acids. The CDR3 nucleotides read TGTGCCAGCAGTTACGGTCGCCAATACAATGAGCAGTTCTTC. This gives the protein CASSYGRQYNEQFF.

The chain combines TRBV6-5 with TRBJ2-5, with D possibly being TRBD1 or TRBD2 (7 bases each). Germline lookup yields CDR1 MNHEY and CDR2 SVGAGI. Trimming took off 6 bases at V and 1 base at J, with 12 bases between the two ends. The CDR3 runs 14 residues. This CDR3 reads CASSRGGPQETQYF. CDR3 coding DNA: TGTGCCAGCAGCAGGGGGGGACCCCAAGAGACCCAGTACTTC.

This clonotype was picked up a small number of times. The chain employs TRBV7-9 and TRBJ2-5; maybe TRBD2 (6 bases). Germline CDR1 is SEHNR and CDR2 is FQNEAQ (reference sequence). Between the trimmed V and J ends, which lost 5 bases and 4 bases, there was a span of 14 bases. CDR3 length equals 14 residues. CDR3 DNA sequence: TGTGCCAGCAGCCCTACGCTAGCGCCAGAGACCCAGTACTTC. Translated: CASSPTLAPETQYF.

This clonotype has more than one count but fewer than ten. The chain uses TRBV6-2 or TRBV6-3 and TRBJ2-1; 7 bases map to TRBD1. Germline V gives CDR1 MNHEY, CDR2 SVGEGT. Trimming removed 6 bases from V and 2 bases from J; junction bases left unmatched: 7. This CDR3 region has 15 residues. The CDR3 sequence: CASSKPDRAYNEQFF. The CDR3 DNA reads as TGTGCCAGCAGCAAGCCTGACAGGGCCTACAATGAGCAGTTCTTC.

V gene TRBV6-5 combines with J gene TRBJ1-2, with TRBD1 identical over 7 bases. CDR3 length equals 14 residues. The germline CDR1 and CDR2 sequences are MNHEY and SVGAGI. The V segment lost 2 bases and the J segment 1 base; nucleotides outside the gene matches: 1. CDR3 protein: CASSYNRGNYGYTF. The CDR3, as DNA: TGTGCCAGCAGTTACAACAGGGGTAACTATGGCTACACCTTC.

The rearrangement links TRBV20-1 to TRBJ1-1; D possibly corresponds to TRBD1 (5 bases). The V end lost 1 base, the J end lost 1 base, and 10 bases lay between the germline ends. CDR3 length: 14 residues. Germline-derived CDR1 and CDR2 are DFQATT and SNEGSKA (reference sequence). The CDR3 protein is CSARVGGPNTEAFF. The CDR3 nucleotides are TGCAGTGCTAGAGTGGGGGGACCGAACACTGAAGCTTTCTTT.

J is TRBJ2-1 and V is TRBV24-1; 7 nucleotides agree with TRBD2. This CDR3 contains 18 residues. The J segment lost 2 bases and the V segment lost 0 bases, leaving 9 bases of the junction unmatched. The germline V gene has CDR1 KGHDR and CDR2 SFDVKD. The CDR3 DNA sequence: TGTGCCACCAGTGATTTGGGTTCTCGGGGGGAAACCTACAATGAGCAGTTCTTC. It codes for CATSDLGSRGETYNEQFF.

This clonotype was found many times. This chain connects TRBV20-1 to TRBJ2-2, with unresolved D. Germline-derived CDR1 and CDR2 are DFQATT and SNEGSKA (reference sequence). The CDR3 extends over 16 amino acids. The ends were cut back, 0 bases at V and 2 bases at J, with 13 bases in the middle. The CDR3 reads CSARDGQAQNTGELFF. The CDR3 DNA is TGCAGTGCTAGAGATGGCCAGGCTCAAAACACCGGGGAGCTGTTTTTT.

In its sample, this clonotype was seen a few times. The genes are TRBV20-1 and TRBJ2-5; tentatively, D is TRBD2 (6 bases). Germline-derived CDR1 and CDR2 are DFQATT and SNEGSKA (reference sequence). Trimming removed 1 base at V and 5 bases at J, with 8 bases between. The CDR3 sequence is 12 residues long. Here the CDR3 reads CSARGGVETQYF. Here the CDR3 DNA reads TGCAGTGCTAGAGGGGGGGTGGAGACCCAGTACTTC.

This clonotype was recorded a few times. This chain uses TRBV12-3 or TRBV12-4 with TRBJ2-7; TRBD1 matches 9 bases. This CDR3 region has 13 residues. The V and J ends lost 6 bases and 3 bases, in that order; junction bases with no gene match: 3. This CDR3 reads CASSRQGVYEQYV. In DNA form, the CDR3 reads TGTGCCAGCAGCCGACAGGGGGTCTACGAGCAGTACGTC.

Only a few counts were recorded for this clonotype. The chain couples TRBV3-1 to TRBJ2-2, with D perhaps matching TRBD1 (6 bases). The CDR3 spans 15 residues. Germline assignment: CDR1 LGHDT and CDR2 YNNKEL (reference sequence). The V end lost 4 bases, the J end lost 2 bases, and 11 bases lay between the germline ends. CDR3 in amino acids: CASSRNRVNTGELFF. The CDR3, as DNA: TGTGCCAGCAGCCGGAACAGGGTAAACACCGGGGAGCTGTTTTTT.

The chain recombines TRBV20-1 with TRBJ1-5, with D perhaps matching TRBD1 (5 bases). Trimming pared 5 bases from V and 2 bases from J, leaving 7 bases between. CDR1 and CDR2 from the germline V gene are DFQATT and SNEGSKA (reference sequence). The CDR3 is made up of 12 amino acids. CDR3 sequence reads: CSALRGNQPQHF. The CDR3 DNA follows: TGCAGTGCTCTCAGGGGCAATCAGCCCCAGCATTTT.

V and J are TRBV18 and TRBJ1-1; 7 positions agree with TRBD1. J gave up 7 bases and V 3 bases, and 14 bases lay outside the gene matches. CDR1 KGHSH and CDR2 LQKENI come from the germline V gene. CDR3 length: 16 residues. CDR3 sequence: CASSPNTGDLNGEAFF. The CDR3 DNA reads TGTGCCAGCTCACCGAATACAGGGGATCTTAACGGTGAAGCTTTCTTT. Using reference TRBV18 and TRBJ1-1 for the parts outside the CDR3, the full variable domain is NAGVMQNPRHLVRRRGQEARLRCSPMKGHSHVYWYRQLPEEGLKFMVYLQKENIIDESGMPKERFSAEFPKEGPSILRIQQVVRGDSAAYFCASSPNTGDLNGEAFFGQGTRLTVV.

This sequence joins TRBV19 and TRBJ1-5, with 9 positions matching TRBD1. CDR1 is LNHDA, CDR2 SQIVND, per germline (reference sequence). The CDR3 contains 16 residues. Trimming cost V 4 bases and J 2 bases; bases outside gene matches: 6. As DNA, the CDR3 is TGTGCCAGTAGTACCTGGACAGGGGTTGGCAATCAGCCCCAGCATTTT. Protein product: CASSTWTGVGNQPQHF.

This clonotype was observed a few times. The genes are TRBV6-2 or TRBV6-3 and TRBJ2-2; D is undetermined. Trimming took 3 bases from V and 15 from J, leaving 11 bases between them. The germline V gene encodes CDR1 MNHEY and CDR2 SVGEGT. The CDR3 extends over 11 amino acids. CDR3 DNA sequence: TGTGCCAGCAGTTATCCGGAGAAGTTGTTTTTT. The encoded protein is CASSYPEKLFF.

The chain joins TRBV4-3 to TRBJ1-2; tentative D call: TRBD1 (6 bases). V was shortened by 3 bases and J by 0 bases, with 11 bases between the two germline ends. Looked up from germline, CDR1 is LGHNA and CDR2 is YSLEER. The CDR3 is 15 amino acids. The CDR3 spells CASSQTGSTNYGYTF. The CDR3 DNA reads as TGCGCCAGCAGCCAGACAGGTTCTACTAACTATGGCTACACCTTC.

This clonotype was observed at least ten times. V usage is TRBV29-1 and J usage is TRBJ1-1; D possibly corresponds to TRBD1 (6 bases). Germline V gene sequence: CDR1 SQVTM, CDR2 ANQGSEA. The CDR3 is 14 residues long. V lost 3 bases and J 0 bases, leaving 11 bases between the germline ends. CDR3 bases: TGCAGCGTTGATGCCAGGGGCTTGAACACTGAAGCTTTCTTT. Its protein is CSVDARGLNTEAFF.